These 31 T cell receptor beta chains came from one sample sequenced in a study of shared clonotypes between healthy human individuals. Profiling relied on immunoSEQ multiplex PCR, and the TCRdb table lists in-frame clones only, not all of them. The data show approximately 480,000 clones, 75% to 80% seen once. The material sequenced was PBMCs. The source of these receptors is a woman between 40 and 55 years old in good health. Some clones in this sample may be carry-over from other donors' samples.

The chain couples TRBV27 to TRBJ2-3; TRBD2 agrees at 7 bases. The V gene end was trimmed by 5 bases and the J gene end by 2 bases; junction bases not matched to a gene: 13. The CDR3 length is 17 residues. From germline, CDR1 is MNHEY and CDR2 SMNVEV (reference sequence). The CDR3 bases are TGTGCCAGCAGTCACCGGCTAGCGGCCTTGCACACAGATACGCAGTATTTT. Protein sequence: CASSHRLAALHTDTQYF.

The rearrangement uses TRBV5-3 and TRBJ1-2; D is unclear. TRBV5-3 is classed as an ORF, of uncertain function. The CDR3 is 12 amino acids. V lost 2 bases and J lost 4, with 6 bases in between. Here the CDR3 reads CARSLRFYGYTF. The CDR3 DNA sequence: TGTGCCAGAAGCTTAAGGTTCTATGGCTACACCTTC.

The J gene is TRBJ2-5, the V gene TRBV7-9, with D perhaps TRBD2 (5 bases). CDR3 length: 15 residues. V was clipped by 3 bases and J by 2 bases, with 13 bases between them. CDR1 and CDR2 (germline): SEHNR, FQNEAQ (reference sequence). The CDR3 protein is CASSFGLGGQETQYF. CDR3 nucleotides: TGTGCCAGCAGCTTTGGCCTAGGCGGGCAAGAGACCCAGTACTTC.

This clone was detected only a few times. The gene calls are TRBV7-2 and TRBJ2-1; D is unclear. Germline loops: CDR1 SGHTA, CDR2 FQGNSA. The CDR3 consists of 13 residues. Trimming pared 3 bases from V and 8 bases from J, leaving 11 bases between. CDR3 bases: TGTGCCAGCAGCTTCGTCCCCTTGGATGAGCAGTTCTTC. Translating gives CASSFVPLDEQFF.

The chain is built from TRBV29-1 and TRBJ2-7, with D perhaps given as TRBD1 or TRBD2 (6 bases each). CDR1 SQVTM and CDR2 ANQGSEA come from the germline V gene. Deletions cut 6 bases from V and 4 bases from J, with 34 bases between. This CDR3 spans 19 amino acids. The CDR3 coding sequence is TGCAGCGTGCTCCACTTTCGCAGTTTGGGGCCAAGGGGGGATTACGAGCAGTACTTC. Protein: CSVLHFRSLGPRGDYEQYF.

The rearrangement uses TRBV5-4 and TRBJ2-7; D could derive from TRBD1 or TRBD2 (5 bases each). Trimming shortened V by 4 bases and J by 3 bases, and 14 bases separated the two germline ends. The V gene's germline CDR1 is SGHNT and CDR2 YYREEE (reference sequence). The CDR3 has 14 amino acids. The CDR3 sequence: CASSPLEGNYEQYF. As DNA, the CDR3 is TGTGCCAGCAGCCCCCTCGAGGGGAACTACGAGCAGTACTTC. The full variable domain, in which reference TRBV5-4 and TRBJ2-7 provide the parts outside the CDR3, is ETGVTQSPTHLIKTRGQQVTLRCSSQSGHNTVSWYQQALGQGPQFIFQYYREEENGRGNFPPRFSGLQFPNYSSELNVNALELDDSALYLCASSPLEGNYEQYFGPGTRLTVT.

V is TRBV7-2 and J is TRBJ2-2; D unresolved. V was shortened by 8 bases and J by 3 bases, with 4 bases between the two germline ends. Per the germline V gene, CDR1 is SGHTA and CDR2 is FQGNSA. The CDR3 loop spans 11 amino acids. This CDR3 reads CASGDTGELFF. As DNA, the CDR3 is TGTGCCAGCGGAGACACCGGGGAGCTGTTTTTT.

This clone was observed a handful of times. The V gene is TRBV18, the J gene TRBJ1-5; D not certain. CDR1 is KGHSH and CDR2 is LQKENI in the germline V gene. The length of the CDR3 is 16 residues. V was shortened by 4 bases and J by 3 bases, with 16 bases between the two germline ends. The CDR3 sequence: CASSLSKEGSNQPQHF. As DNA, the CDR3 is TGTGCCAGCTCACTATCGAAGGAAGGGTCCAATCAGCCCCAGCATTTT.

The gene calls are TRBV10-1 and TRBJ1-1; no reliable D call. Trimming removed 7 bases from V and 3 bases from J, with 9 bases in between. This CDR3 is 12 amino acids long. The V gene's germline CDR1 is WNHNN and CDR2 SYGVQD (reference sequence). The CDR3 DNA reads as TGCGCCAGCAAGGGATTGGACACTGAAGCTTTCTTT. Translated: CASKGLDTEAFF.

The J gene is TRBJ2-7, the V gene TRBV27, with D maybe TRBD1 (6 bases). Per the germline V gene, CDR1 is MNHEY and CDR2 is SMNVEV (reference sequence). V was clipped by 3 bases and J by 6 bases, with 15 bases between them. CDR3 length equals 14 residues. CDR3 in DNA: TGTGCCAGCAGTTTCAACAGGGTCGGAACCGAGCAGTACTTC. This gives the protein CASSFNRVGTEQYF.

V and J are TRBV29-1 and TRBJ2-1; D is unresolved. The V end lost 1 base, the J end lost 8 bases, and 9 bases lay between the germline ends. The CDR3 is 12 residues long. Per the germline V gene, CDR1 is SQVTM and CDR2 is ANQGSEA. The CDR3 bases are TGCAGCGTTGAAGTTGGCCAGTATGAGCAGTTCTTC. Protein: CSVEVGQYEQFF.

V gene TRBV5-1 combines with J gene TRBJ2-1; tentative D call: TRBD1 (5 bases). CDR1 is SGHRS and CDR2 is YFSETQ in the germline V gene. Trimming pared 0 bases from V and 8 bases from J, leaving 12 bases between. The CDR3 covers 14 residues. CDR3 in amino acids: CASSLGGTGDEQFF. The CDR3 region has the DNA TGCGCCAGCAGCTTGGGGGGCACAGGCGATGAGCAGTTCTTC.

The chain uses TRBV5-6 and TRBJ2-2, with TRBD2 identical over 8 bases. Germline CDR1 SGHDT, CDR2 YYEEEE. The CDR3 totals 18 residues. V shed 4 bases, J shed 1 base, and the junction held 12 bases outside the gene matches. The CDR3 is CASSPRPHSGRNTGELFF. As DNA, the CDR3 is TGTGCCAGCAGCCCGAGACCACACAGCGGGAGGAACACCGGGGAGCTGTTTTTT. The full variable domain, rest sourced from reference TRBV5-6 and TRBJ2-2, is DAGVTQSPTHLIKTRGQQVTLRCSPKSGHDTVSWYQQALGQGPQFIFQYYEEEERQRGNFPDRFSGHQFPNYSSELNVNALLLGDSALYLCASSPRPHSGRNTGELFFGEGSRLTVL.

The chain uses TRBV30 and TRBJ2-1; D remains ambiguous. This CDR3 has 14 amino acids. Trimming pared 1 base from V and 1 base from J, leaving 8 bases between. Germline assignment: CDR1 GTSNPN and CDR2 SVGIG (reference sequence). CDR3 residues: CAWSGDGSYNEQFF. In DNA form, the CDR3 reads TGTGCCTGGAGTGGAGACGGATCCTACAATGAGCAGTTCTTC.

The J gene is TRBJ2-1, the V gene TRBV30, with 9 bases that match TRBD1. CDR3 length: 13 amino acids. Germline-derived CDR1 and CDR2 are GTSNPN and SVGIG (reference sequence). The CDR3 reads CAWDRAHPNEQFF. DNA for the CDR3: TGTGCTTGGGACAGGGCCCACCCCAATGAGCAGTTCTTC. Drawing the rest from reference TRBV30 and TRBJ2-1, the complete variable domain is SQTIHQWPATLVQPVGSPLSLECTVEGTSNPNLYWYRQAAGRGLQLLFYSVGIGQISSEVPQNLSASRPQDRQFILSSKKLLLSDSGFYLCAWDRAHPNEQFFGPGTRLTVL.

This clone was seen only a few times. This chain links TRBV9 with TRBJ1-5; 7 bases match TRBD1. Trimming cost V 4 bases and J 2 bases; bases outside gene matches: 3. This CDR3 has 14 amino acids. The germline gives CDR1 SGDLS, CDR2 YYNGEE. DNA of the CDR3: TGTGCCAGCAGCATAGGACAGGGCAATCAGCCCCAGCATTTT. This gives the protein CASSIGQGNQPQHF.

The gene calls are TRBV27 and TRBJ1-4, with 10 bases lining up with TRBD1. Germline V gene lookup returns CDR1 MNHEY and CDR2 SMNVEV (reference sequence). This CDR3 region has 17 residues. Trimming at V came to 1 base and at J to 2 bases, leaving 4 bases not matched to a gene. The CDR3 coding sequence is TGTGCCAGCAGTTTATGGGGGACAGGGGTTACTAATGAAAAACTGTTTTTT. Its translation: CASSLWGTGVTNEKLFF.

The chain couples TRBV2 to TRBJ1-4; no firm D call. This CDR3 region has 12 residues. Germline values: CDR1 SNHLY, CDR2 FYNNEI. V shed 8 bases and J shed 6 bases, with 10 bases lying between them. The chain's CDR3 is CASEGRDEKLFF. In nucleotides, the CDR3 is TGTGCCAGCGAAGGTAGAGATGAAAAACTGTTTTTT.

This clone was observed a single time. The chain carries TRBV7-8 and TRBJ2-1, with 8 bases matching TRBD1. The CDR3 totals 14 residues. V dropped 5 bases and J dropped 3; count of bases not matched to a gene: 3. Looked up from germline, CDR1 is SGHVS and CDR2 is FQNEAQ. Written as DNA, the CDR3 is TGTGCCAGCAGCCCTGGGACAGGCTACAATGAGCAGTTCTTC. It codes for CASSPGTGYNEQFF.

The chain uses TRBV10-1 and TRBJ2-7, with D possibly matching TRBD2 (5 bases). The CDR3 is made up of 13 amino acids. The V end lost 1 base, the J end lost 6 bases, and 10 bases lay between the germline ends. CDR1 is WNHNN, CDR2 SYGVQD, per germline (reference sequence). In DNA form, the CDR3 reads TGCGCCAGCAGTGAGTGGCCCCGGGGCGAGCAGTACTTC. Its protein is CASSEWPRGEQYF.

The rearrangement uses TRBV2 and TRBJ2-6, with a tentative D call TRBD1 (5 bases). The germline gives CDR1 SNHLY, CDR2 FYNNEI. This CDR3 has 14 residues. V lost 7 bases to trimming and J lost 4 bases, with 11 bases between them. The CDR3 loop is CASIGALGANVLTF. The DNA of the CDR3 is TGTGCCAGCATTGGGGCTCTCGGGGCCAACGTCCTGACTTTC.

The chain couples TRBV27 to TRBJ1-5; 7 nucleotides agree with TRBD1. The CDR3 totals 13 residues. J lost 4 bases, V lost 4 bases, and 1 base had no gene match. Germline CDR1 and CDR2: MNHEY and SMNVEV (reference sequence). The CDR3 DNA sequence: TGTGCCAGCAGTTGGGACAGAAATCAGCCCCAGCATTTT. This codes for CASSWDRNQPQHF.

The V and J genes are TRBV29-1 and TRBJ1-1; a possible D gene is TRBD1 (5 bases). V lost 5 bases and J 4 bases, leaving 17 bases between the germline ends. Germline CDR1 and CDR2: SQVTM and ANQGSEA. The CDR3 extends over 14 amino acids. The CDR3 nucleotides are TGCAGCGTTTGGGCCAGGGAGGGTGGCACTGAAGCTTTCTTT. As protein: CSVWAREGGTEAFF.

The chain is built from TRBV5-6 and TRBJ2-7, with TRBD2 matching 13 bases. V was clipped by 5 bases and J by 9 bases; unmatched bases: 8. Germline CDR1 SGHDT, CDR2 YYEEEE. The CDR3 runs to 14 residues. The CDR3 sequence: CASSLGLAGELQYF. Here the CDR3 DNA reads TGTGCCAGCAGTCTCGGACTAGCGGGGGAGTTGCAGTACTTC.

Written as DNA, the CDR3 is TGTGCCAGCAGCGCGAAGACAAGGGGTACAGATACGCAGTATTTT. Translating it yields CASSAKTRGTDTQYF. The chain has TRBV9 and TRBJ2-3; D perhaps matches TRBD1 (5 bases). V lost 3 bases, J lost 3 bases, and 14 bases lay in between. The CDR3 runs 15 residues. Germline CDR1 is SGDLS and CDR2 is YYNGEE.

CDR3 nucleotide sequence: TGTGCCAGCAGCCAAGATTCTGAACAGCCCCAGCATTTT. Translation: CASSQDSEQPQHF. V and J are TRBV4-2 and TRBJ1-5; no clear D gene. Germline CDR1 is LGHNA and CDR2 is YNFKEQ. The V gene lost 0 bases and the J gene lost 7 bases, with 7 bases spanning the gap. This CDR3 contains 13 residues.

This clone occurred once. J is TRBJ2-7 and V is TRBV7-3, with 9 bases that match TRBD1. Trimming removed 6 bases from V and 12 bases from J; junction bases left unmatched: 15. CDR1 SGHTA and CDR2 FQGTGA come from the germline V gene. CDR3 length equals 14 residues. CDR3 amino acids: CASSPDGTGWLRYF. For the CDR3, the DNA is TGTGCCAGCAGTCCCGACGGGACAGGGTGGTTGAGGTACTTC.

The chain uses TRBV6-1 and TRBJ2-5; D is unresolved. The DNA end is a closer match to TRBJ2-7, so the J assignment may be wrong. Germline CDR1 is MNHNS and CDR2 is SASEGT. The CDR3 has 15 amino acids. In DNA, the CDR3 is TGTGCCAGCGTGGTTGCGACGTCTCATACCTACGAGCAGTACTTC. It codes for CASVVATSHTYEQYF.

This clone was seen more than once but under ten times. For the CDR3, the DNA is TGCAGCGCCCGTTTAGACCTGAACACTGAAGCTTTCTTT. It yields the protein CSARLDLNTEAFF. The chain links TRBV29-1 to TRBJ1-1; D remains unclear. Trimming removed 7 bases from V and 0 bases from J, with 12 bases in between. Germline values: CDR1 SQVTM, CDR2 ANQGSEA. The CDR3 length is 13 residues.

This rearrangement joins TRBV30 to TRBJ2-4; D is uncertain. CDR1 is GTSNPN, CDR2 SVGIG, per germline (reference sequence). The V and J ends lost 7 bases and 0 bases respectively, with 10 bases between them. This CDR3 comprises 13 residues. The CDR3 DNA follows: TGTGCCTTCGAAGGGTTAGCCAAAAACATTCAGTACTTC. This encodes CAFEGLAKNIQYF.

There are many counts of this clone. The V call is TRBV9, the J call TRBJ2-5; the match to TRBD2 covers 9 bases. The CDR3 is 14 amino acids. Germline CDR1 and CDR2: SGDLS and YYNGEE. Unmatched junction bases numbered 4, after V lost 4 bases and J lost 3 bases. CDR3 nucleotides: TGTGCCAGCAGCTTTAGCGGGAGCGAAGAGACCCAGTACTTC. Amino acid sequence: CASSFSGSEETQYF.